The 32 T cell receptor beta chains listed next were all sequenced from one sample in a study of blood T cell repertoires in COVID-19. This table comes from immunoSEQ multiplex PCR, and its TCRdb copy is limited to in-frame clones, with some not included. This table holds roughly 50,000 clones, 75% to 90% found once. Sequencing was carried out using peripheral blood. Source of these receptors: a man aged 50-59 years with acute or convalescent COVID-19.

This clone was picked up a small number of times. The rearrangement joins TRBV9 to TRBJ2-5; TRBD2 matches 7 bases. The J segment lost 0 bases and the V segment lost 3 bases, leaving 11 bases of the junction unmatched. The length of the CDR3 is 17 residues. Germline V CDR1 and CDR2: SGDLS, YYNGEE. The chain's CDR3 is CASSANPSGEYQETQYF. The CDR3 nucleotides read TGTGCCAGCAGCGCTAACCCTAGCGGTGAATACCAAGAGACCCAGTACTTC.

This CDR3 is CAWKGRGLVLTSEQYF. In DNA form, the CDR3 reads TGTGCCTGGAAGGGCAGGGGACTAGTTTTAACCTCCGAGCAGTACTTC. The chain joins TRBV30 to TRBJ2-7, with 8 bases aligning to TRBD2. V trimming: 4 bases; J trimming: 6 bases; junction bases outside the gene matches: 17. The CDR3 length is 16 residues. CDR1 is GTSNPN, CDR2 SVGIG, per germline (reference sequence).

The chain is built from TRBV6-1 and TRBJ1-3; 7 bases fit TRBD1. CDR3 length equals 16 residues. CDR1 and CDR2 (germline): MNHNS, SASEGT. V trimming: 2 bases; J trimming: 1 base; junction bases outside the gene matches: 5. In nucleotides, the CDR3 is TGTGCCAGCAGTGAACAAGAGGGGGCATCTGGAAACACCATATATTTT. Translated, it gives CASSEQEGASGNTIYF.

As concerns this clone: At one end the junction does not follow the germline gene, possibly because of a read error. The chain joins TRBV7-3 to TRBJ2-3, with 13 positions matching TRBD2. Germline V CDR1 and CDR2: SGHTA, FQGTGA. The CDR3 has 15 amino acids. CDR3 sequence: CASSVTSGGADTQYF. DNA for the CDR3: TGTGCCAGCAGCGTAACTAGCGGGGGGGCAGATACGCAGTATTTT.

The chain has TRBV25-1 and TRBJ1-4; D is unclear. Per the germline V gene, CDR1 is MGHDK and CDR2 is SYGVNS. CDR3 size: 14 residues. V lost 5 bases and J 8 bases, leaving 15 bases between the germline ends. The CDR3 nucleotides are TGTGCCAGCAGTTCCACGAGGTCGGAGGAAAAACTGTTTTTT. This translates into CASSSTRSEEKLFF. The full variable domain, in which reference TRBV25-1 and TRBJ1-4 provide the parts outside the CDR3, is EADIYQTPRYLVIGTGKKITLECSQTMGHDKMYWYQQDPGMELHLIHYSYGVNSTEKGDLSSESTVSRIRTEHFPLTLESARPSHTSQYLCASSSTRSEEKLFFGSGTQLSVL.

The V call is TRBV3-1 (or the pseudogene TRBV3-2), the J call TRBJ1-6; no clear D gene. In germline, CDR1 is LGHDT, CDR2 YNNKEL (reference sequence). The V end was cut by 5 bases, the J end by 3 bases, with 8 bases between. CDR3 length: 14 amino acids. The CDR3 DNA reads TGTGCCAGCAGCTTTCAGTTCTATAATTCACCCCTCCACTTT. Protein product: CASSFQFYNSPLHF.

The chain is built from TRBV6-2 or TRBV6-3 and TRBJ1-1, with D possibly matching TRBD1 (5 bases). The CDR3 has 15 residues. Germline V CDR1 and CDR2: MNHEY, SVGEGT. Trimming stripped 5 bases from V and 1 base from J, with 14 bases between. The CDR3 nucleotides are TGTGCCAGCAGTGATAGGACAACCGCGAACACTGAAGCTTTCTTT. Encoded protein: CASSDRTTANTEAFF.

The rearrangement uses TRBV27 and TRBJ2-1, with TRBD2 identical over 11 bases. Germline lookup yields CDR1 MNHEY and CDR2 SMNVEV (reference sequence). The CDR3 is 17 residues long. The junction had 9 bases not matched to a gene; V was cut back by 2 bases and J by 6 bases. CDR3 loop: CASSLIAGTSGANEQFF. CDR3 in DNA: TGTGCCAGCAGTTTAATAGCCGGGACTAGCGGAGCCAATGAGCAGTTCTTC.

This rearrangement joins TRBV24-1 to TRBJ2-3; possibly TRBD2 for D (6 bases). Germline CDR1 reads KGHDR; CDR2 reads SFDVKD. CDR3 length: 14 residues. Deletions cut 9 bases from V and 5 bases from J, with 17 bases between. The CDR3 protein is CATGRGKGKDTQYF. For the CDR3, the DNA is TGTGCCACCGGTCGGGGGAAAGGTAAAGATACGCAGTATTTT.

The chain couples TRBV6-5 to TRBJ1-6; D perhaps matches TRBD1 (6 bases). Between the trimmed V and J ends, which lost 5 bases and 5 bases, there was a span of 13 bases. CDR1 is MNHEY and CDR2 is SVGAGI in the germline V gene. This CDR3 comprises 15 residues. CDR3 DNA: TGTGCCAGCAGTACCGGACAGCGCGATAATTCACCCCTCCACTTT. Translated: CASSTGQRDNSPLHF.

The chain couples TRBV2 to TRBJ2-1; D is unresolved. This CDR3 comprises 11 residues. Germline values: CDR1 SNHLY, CDR2 FYNNEI. V lost 10 bases, J lost 2 bases, and 6 bases lay in between. This CDR3 reads CATTAYNEQFF. The CDR3 nucleotides read TGTGCCACAACGGCCTACAATGAGCAGTTCTTC.

A few counts support this clone. V and J are TRBV30 and TRBJ1-5; D is undetermined. Germline assignment: CDR1 GTSNPN and CDR2 SVGIG (reference sequence). Trimming cost V 2 bases and J 0 bases, with 8 bases left between them. CDR3 size: 14 residues. The CDR3 loop is CAWSSGYSNQPQHF. CDR3 nucleotide sequence: TGTGCCTGGAGTTCAGGCTATAGCAATCAGCCCCAGCATTTT.

V and J are TRBV19 and TRBJ2-1; 15 bases line up with TRBD2. J lost 7 bases, V lost 5 bases, and 6 bases had no gene match. Per germline, CDR1 LNHDA and CDR2 SQIVND (reference sequence). CDR3 length equals 16 residues. In DNA form, the CDR3 reads TGTGCCAGTAGTGCCGGACTAGCGGGAGGGTTGAATGAGCAGTTCTTC. Its protein product is CASSAGLAGGLNEQFF.

This clone was detected only once. This sequence joins TRBV4-1 and TRBJ2-7; 10 nucleotides agree with TRBD1. The CDR3 has 17 amino acids. From germline, CDR1 is MGHRA and CDR2 YSYEKL. The J segment lost 1 base and the V segment lost 2 bases, leaving 8 bases of the junction unmatched. The CDR3 spells CASSQHTGTGDSYEQYF. The CDR3 DNA is TGCGCCAGCAGCCAACACACCGGGACAGGGGATTCCTACGAGCAGTACTTC.

This clone showed up just once. This chain's CDR3 is CASSFLGSQSYEQYF. The CDR3 bases are TGTGCCAGCAGCTTTTTGGGCAGTCAGAGCTACGAGCAGTACTTC. The rearrangement uses TRBV7-2 and TRBJ2-7; unclear D gene. The CDR3 runs to 15 residues. In germline, CDR1 is SGHTA, CDR2 FQGNSA. V lost 3 bases and J 3 bases, leaving 15 bases between the germline ends.

The chain joins TRBV7-3 to TRBJ2-1, with a possible D match to TRBD2 (6 bases). Germline assignment: CDR1 SGHTA and CDR2 FQGTGA. Trimming shortened V by 1 base and J by 4 bases, and 11 bases separated the two germline ends. This CDR3 region has 15 residues. The DNA of the CDR3 is TGTGCCAGCAGCTTAAGTACTAGCCCGTACAATGAGCAGTTCTTC. Translation: CASSLSTSPYNEQFF.

This clone has only a few counts. Other DNA sequences of this sample code for an identical CDR3. The chain uses TRBV24-1 and TRBJ2-6; 7 nucleotides line up with TRBD1. CDR1 KGHDR and CDR2 SFDVKD come from the germline V gene. Losses at the gene ends were 3 bases for V and 0 bases for J; bases not matched to a gene: 4. CDR3 length: 17 amino acids. The CDR3 loop reads CATSDPGQNSGANVLTF. Written as DNA, the CDR3 is TGTGCCACCAGTGATCCGGGACAGAACTCTGGGGCCAACGTCCTGACTTTC.

The rearrangement links TRBV6-2 or TRBV6-3 to TRBJ2-3, with 10 bases aligning to TRBD1. Germline CDR1 MNHEY, CDR2 SVGEGT. This CDR3 is 17 amino acids long. Trimming at V came to 0 bases and at J to 3 bases, leaving 6 bases not matched to a gene. The CDR3 DNA is TGTGCCAGCAGTTACTCGACGGGACAGGGGATTACAGATACGCAGTATTTT. Amino acids: CASSYSTGQGITDTQYF.

The count of this clone is one. The chain employs TRBV18 and TRBJ1-1; 7 bases are a match to TRBD1. Germline V lookup: CDR1 KGHSH, CDR2 LQKENI. This CDR3 comprises 14 residues. V was clipped by 6 bases and J by 1 base; unmatched bases: 5. The CDR3: CASSRDSTNTEAFF. The CDR3 region has the DNA TGTGCCAGCTCCCGGGACAGCACGAACACTGAAGCTTTCTTT. Together with reference TRBV18 and TRBJ1-1, the CDR3 gives the full variable domain: NAGVMQNPRHLVRRRGQEARLRCSPMKGHSHVYWYRQLPEEGLKFMVYLQKENIIDESGMPKERFSAEFPKEGPSILRIQQVVRGDSAAYFCASSRDSTNTEAFFGQGTRLTVV.

The CDR3 DNA follows: TGTGCCAGCAGACCCGGACAGGGTGTCCACGAGCAGTACTTC. Its translation is CASRPGQGVHEQYF. The V call is TRBV7-9, the J call TRBJ2-7; 8 nucleotides agree with TRBD1. CDR3 length: 14 amino acids. CDR1 is SEHNR and CDR2 is FQNEAQ in the germline V gene (reference sequence). Losses at the gene ends were 6 bases for V and 5 bases for J; bases not matched to a gene: 9.

The genes are TRBV27 and TRBJ1-4; maybe TRBD1 (5 bases). This CDR3 has 14 residues. V lost 3 bases and J 4 bases, leaving 9 bases between the germline ends. Per germline, CDR1 MNHEY and CDR2 SMNVEV (reference sequence). The chain's CDR3 is CASSFTGLNEKLFF. The CDR3, as DNA: TGTGCCAGCAGTTTCACAGGCCTTAATGAAAAACTGTTTTTT.

In the case of this clone: This same CDR3 is encoded by further DNA sequences in the sample. The chain has TRBV5-1 and TRBJ1-5, with D tentatively TRBD1 (5 bases). V lost 7 bases to trimming and J lost 0 bases, with 8 bases between them. The V gene's germline CDR1 is SGHRS and CDR2 YFSETQ. The CDR3 extends over 13 amino acids. In DNA form, the CDR3 reads TGCGCCAGCCGGGGGGATAGCAATCAGCCCCAGCATTTT. This codes for CASRGDSNQPQHF.

The chain joins TRBV7-8 to TRBJ1-3, with 7 bases that match TRBD1. J lost 11 bases, V lost 5 bases, and 15 bases had no gene match. The CDR3 is 15 residues long. CDR1 SGHVS and CDR2 FQNEAQ come from the germline V gene. The CDR3 here is CASSPTRGQVVSIYF. CDR3 nucleotide sequence: TGTGCCAGCAGCCCGACAAGGGGGCAGGTCGTCTCCATATATTTT.

V usage is TRBV27 and J usage is TRBJ2-7, with D perhaps TRBD1 (6 bases). The CDR3 length is 15 residues. V lost 4 bases and J 3 bases, leaving 16 bases between the germline ends. Looked up from germline, CDR1 is MNHEY and CDR2 is SMNVEV (reference sequence). The CDR3 sequence is CASSSSQGLSYEQYF. Written as DNA, the CDR3 is TGTGCCAGCAGTTCATCGCAGGGGCTAAGCTACGAGCAGTACTTC.

The chain joins TRBV11-2 to TRBJ2-7; D is possibly TRBD1 (5 bases). V was clipped by 5 bases and J by 2 bases, with 10 bases between them. This CDR3 region has 13 residues. Per germline, CDR1 SGHAT and CDR2 FQNNGV. In DNA form, the CDR3 reads TGTGCCAGCAGCGAACGACAGACCTACGAGCAGTACTTC. This gives the protein CASSERQTYEQYF.

J is TRBJ1-5 and V is TRBV5-8, with 7 bases fitting TRBD1. Per germline, CDR1 SGHTS and CDR2 YDEGEE. The CDR3 covers 16 residues. The junction had 6 bases not matched to a gene; V was cut back by 2 bases and J by 1 base. This chain's CDR3 is CASSFYQGVSNQPQHF. The CDR3 nucleotides are TGTGCCAGCAGCTTTTACCAGGGGGTCAGCAATCAGCCCCAGCATTTT.

The V and J genes are TRBV18 and TRBJ1-6; TRBD1 matches at 7 bases. The CDR3 length is 14 residues. Per germline, CDR1 KGHSH and CDR2 LQKENI. Losses at the gene ends were 2 bases for V and 8 bases for J; bases not matched to a gene: 3. CDR3 sequence: CASSPDRADSPLHF. For the CDR3, the DNA is TGTGCCAGCTCACCAGACAGGGCAGATTCACCCCTCCACTTT.

The chain is built from TRBV4-1 and TRBJ1-3; tentative D call: TRBD1 (5 bases). Germline values: CDR1 MGHRA, CDR2 YSYEKL. The CDR3 length is 16 residues. V gave up 4 bases and J gave up 1 base, with 14 bases separating them. CDR3 in DNA: TGCGCCAGCAGCCTAAAAGGCGGGGGATCTGGAAACACCATATATTTT. Translated, it gives CASSLKGGGSGNTIYF.

The sample holds one count of this clone. The genes are TRBV19 and TRBJ1-2; D not resolved. Between the trimmed V and J ends, which lost 5 bases and 8 bases, there was a span of 15 bases. The CDR3 sequence is 13 residues long. Germline V CDR1 and CDR2: LNHDA, SQIVND (reference sequence). CDR3 bases: TGTGCCAGTAGTCCAACCGGGGATGAAGGCTACACCTTC. Protein product: CASSPTGDEGYTF.

This clone was seen only a few times. The chain uses TRBV20-1 and TRBJ2-4, with 7 bases identical to TRBD1. CDR3 length: 11 amino acids. V lost 5 bases to trimming and J lost 8 bases; unmatched junction nucleotides: 3. CDR1 DFQATT and CDR2 SNEGSKA come from the germline V gene (reference sequence). CDR3 nucleotides: TGCAGTGCTCGACAGGGAGACATTCAGTACTTC. Protein sequence: CSARQGDIQYF.

This sequence joins TRBV19 and TRBJ2-3, with D possibly matching TRBD2 (6 bases). The V end was cut by 5 bases, the J end by 0 bases, with 15 bases between. Germline V CDR1 and CDR2: LNHDA, SQIVND (reference sequence). CDR3 length: 16 amino acids. The CDR3 DNA reads TGTGCCAGTAGTCTGGGACTCTTACCCAGCACAGATACGCAGTATTTT. The encoded protein is CASSLGLLPSTDTQYF. Variable domain in full (rest from reference TRBV19 and TRBJ2-3): DGGITQSPKYLFRKEGQNVTLSCEQNLNHDAMYWYRQDPGQGLRLIYYSQIVNDFQKGDIAEGYSVSREKKESFPLTVTSAQKNPTAFYLCASSLGLLPSTDTQYFGPGTRLTVL.

V usage is TRBV18 and J usage is TRBJ2-2, with 8 bases identical to TRBD2. CDR1 KGHSH and CDR2 LQKENI come from the germline V gene. V was pared by 3 bases and J by 7 bases, with 10 bases of the junction left unmatched. The CDR3 spans 16 residues. This chain's CDR3 is CASSPLAGTLIGELFF. DNA of the CDR3: TGTGCCAGCTCACCCTTAGCGGGAACACTCATCGGGGAGCTGTTTTTT.